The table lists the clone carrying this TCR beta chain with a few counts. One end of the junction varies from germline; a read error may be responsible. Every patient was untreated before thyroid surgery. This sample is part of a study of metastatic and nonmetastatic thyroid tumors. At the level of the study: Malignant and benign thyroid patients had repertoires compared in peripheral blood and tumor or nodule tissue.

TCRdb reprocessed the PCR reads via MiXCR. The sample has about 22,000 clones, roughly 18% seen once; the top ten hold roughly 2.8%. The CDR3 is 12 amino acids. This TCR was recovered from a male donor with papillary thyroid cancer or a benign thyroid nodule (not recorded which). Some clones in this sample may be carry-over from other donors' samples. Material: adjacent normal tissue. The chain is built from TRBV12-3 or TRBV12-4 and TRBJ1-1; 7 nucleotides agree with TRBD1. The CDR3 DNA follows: TGTGCCAGCAGTTTCGAGGGGGCTGAATCTTTCTTT. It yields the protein CASSFEGAESFF.